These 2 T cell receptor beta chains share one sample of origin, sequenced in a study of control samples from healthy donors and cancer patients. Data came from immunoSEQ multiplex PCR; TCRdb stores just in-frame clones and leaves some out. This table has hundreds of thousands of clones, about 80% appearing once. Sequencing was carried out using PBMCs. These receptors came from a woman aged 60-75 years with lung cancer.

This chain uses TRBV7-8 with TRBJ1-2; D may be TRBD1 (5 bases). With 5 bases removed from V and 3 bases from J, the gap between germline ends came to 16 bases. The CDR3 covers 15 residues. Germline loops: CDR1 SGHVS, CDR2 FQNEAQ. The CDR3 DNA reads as TGTGCCAGCAGCGGTGCTAGAAAGGGACACTATGGCTACACCTTC. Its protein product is CASSGARKGHYGYTF.

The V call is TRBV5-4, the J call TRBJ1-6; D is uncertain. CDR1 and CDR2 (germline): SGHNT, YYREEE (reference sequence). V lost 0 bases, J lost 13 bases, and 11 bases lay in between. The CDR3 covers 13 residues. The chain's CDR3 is CASSLAPAVPLHF. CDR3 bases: TGTGCCAGCAGCTTGGCCCCGGCGGTGCCCCTCCACTTT.